This TCR beta chain was captured in a study of technical replicates of blood from several donors. The J segment lost 5 bases and the V segment lost 4 bases, leaving 11 bases of the junction unmatched. Per germline, CDR1 SGHDT and CDR2 YYEEEE. This CDR3 has 16 residues. Only in-frame clones appear in the TCRdb table, and some are missing; sequencing was by immunoSEQ multiplex PCR. Of around 100,000 clones in the sample, roughly 96% were seen once. The sequence came from a human donor in good health. V and J are TRBV5-6 and TRBJ2-2; the match to TRBD1 covers 7 bases. The sequenced material came from T cells isolated from PBMCs. CDR3 DNA sequence: TGTGCCAGCAGCATCCTAACAGGGGTAGGGACCGGGGAGCTGTTTTTT. Residues: CASSILTGVGTGELFF. Drawing the rest from reference TRBV5-6 and TRBJ2-2, the complete variable domain is DAGVTQSPTHLIKTRGQQVTLRCSPKSGHDTVSWYQQALGQGPQFIFQYYEEEERQRGNFPDRFSGHQFPNYSSELNVNALLLGDSALYLCASSILTGVGTGELFFGEGSRLTVL.